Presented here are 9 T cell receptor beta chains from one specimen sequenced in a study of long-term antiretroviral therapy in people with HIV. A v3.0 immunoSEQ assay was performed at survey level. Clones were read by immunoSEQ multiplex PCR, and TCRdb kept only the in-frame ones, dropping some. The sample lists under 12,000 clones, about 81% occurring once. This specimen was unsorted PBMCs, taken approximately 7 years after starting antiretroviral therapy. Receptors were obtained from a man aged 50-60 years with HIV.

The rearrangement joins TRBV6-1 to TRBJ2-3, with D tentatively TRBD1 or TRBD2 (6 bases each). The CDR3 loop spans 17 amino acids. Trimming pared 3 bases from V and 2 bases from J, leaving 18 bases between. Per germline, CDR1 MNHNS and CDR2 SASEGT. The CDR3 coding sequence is TGTGCCAGCAGTGACCTCCGGCAGGGGACTTACACAGATACGCAGTATTTT. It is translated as CASSDLRQGTYTDTQYF.

The CDR3 sequence: CASSHSIAGLAGGRTGELFF. The CDR3 DNA is TGCGCCAGCAGCCATTCCATCGCTGGACTAGCGGGGGGGCGTACCGGGGAGCTGTTTTTT. The chain links TRBV4-1 to TRBJ2-2, with TRBD2 matching 15 bases. Per the germline V gene, CDR1 is MGHRA and CDR2 is YSYEKL. The CDR3 consists of 20 residues. J lost 5 bases, V lost 3 bases, and 13 bases had no gene match.

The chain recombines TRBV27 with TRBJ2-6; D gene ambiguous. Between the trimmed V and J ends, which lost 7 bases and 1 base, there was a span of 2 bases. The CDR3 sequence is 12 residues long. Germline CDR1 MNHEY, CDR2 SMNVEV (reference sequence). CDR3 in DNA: TGTGCCAGCACATCTGGGGCCAACGTCCTGACTTTC. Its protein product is CASTSGANVLTF.

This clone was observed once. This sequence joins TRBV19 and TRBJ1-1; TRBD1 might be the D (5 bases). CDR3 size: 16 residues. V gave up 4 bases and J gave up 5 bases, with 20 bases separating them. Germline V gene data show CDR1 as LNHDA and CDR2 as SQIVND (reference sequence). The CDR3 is CASSNWDGIRGTEAFF. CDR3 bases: TGTGCCAGTAGTAATTGGGACGGAATAAGAGGGACTGAAGCTTTCTTT.

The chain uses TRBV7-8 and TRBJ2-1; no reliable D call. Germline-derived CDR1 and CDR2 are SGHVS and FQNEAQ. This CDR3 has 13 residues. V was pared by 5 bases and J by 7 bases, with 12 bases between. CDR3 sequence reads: CASSPTLMNEQFF. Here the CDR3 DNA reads TGTGCCAGCAGCCCCACTCTAATGAATGAGCAGTTCTTC.

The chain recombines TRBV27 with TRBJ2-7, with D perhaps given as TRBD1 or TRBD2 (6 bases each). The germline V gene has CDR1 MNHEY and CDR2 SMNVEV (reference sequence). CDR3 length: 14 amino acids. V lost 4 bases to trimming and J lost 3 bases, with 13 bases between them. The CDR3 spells CASSSAGQVYEQYF. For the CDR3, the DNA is TGTGCCAGCAGTTCGGCGGGACAAGTCTACGAGCAGTACTTC.

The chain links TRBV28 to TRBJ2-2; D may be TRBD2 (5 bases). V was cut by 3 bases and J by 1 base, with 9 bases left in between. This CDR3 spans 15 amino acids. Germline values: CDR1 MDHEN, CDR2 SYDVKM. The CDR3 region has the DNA TGTGCCAGCAGTTTTATCGGGGAGAACACCGGGGAGCTGTTTTTT. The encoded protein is CASSFIGENTGELFF.

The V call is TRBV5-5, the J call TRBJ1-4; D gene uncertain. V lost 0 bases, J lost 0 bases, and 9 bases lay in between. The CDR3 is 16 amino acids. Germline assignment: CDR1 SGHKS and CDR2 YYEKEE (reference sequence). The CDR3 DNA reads TGTGCCAGCAGCTTGGAAGCTTCTGCAACTAATGAAAAACTGTTTTTT. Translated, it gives CASSLEASATNEKLFF.

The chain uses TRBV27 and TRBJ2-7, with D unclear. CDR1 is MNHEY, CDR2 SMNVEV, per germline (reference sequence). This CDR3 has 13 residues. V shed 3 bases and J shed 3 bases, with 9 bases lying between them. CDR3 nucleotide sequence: TGTGCCAGCAGTTTGGGCCTTATCTACGAGCAGTACTTC. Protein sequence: CASSLGLIYEQYF.